Following are 12 T cell receptor beta chains from one sample sequenced in a study of identical twins. TCRdb recomputed calls from the 5' RACE reads with MiXCR, one row per CDR3 protein. The sample holds around 220,000 distinct CDR3 sequences; more than 13% are singletons and the top ten take approximately 9.3%. Material: memory (CD45RO+) T cells sorted from blood. The receptor source for this set is a woman aged 18 to 35 in good health.

The chain uses TRBV7-6 and TRBJ2-7; 9 bases line up with TRBD2. V dropped 5 bases and J dropped 3; count of bases not matched to a gene: 14. The CDR3 contains 17 residues. Germline loops: CDR1 SGHVS, CDR2 FNYEAQ. The CDR3 is CASSPYPPSGINYEQYF. CDR3 DNA sequence: TGTGCCAGCAGCCCCTACCCTCCTAGCGGGATAAACTACGAGCAGTACTTC. Complete variable domain (other parts from reference TRBV7-6 and TRBJ2-7): GAGVSQSPRYKVTKRGQDVALRCDPISGHVSLYWYRQALGQGPEFLTYFNYEAQQDKSGLPNDRFSAERPEGSISTLTIQRTEQRDSAMYRCASSPYPPSGINYEQYFGPGTRLTVT.

The rearrangement joins TRBV5-1 to TRBJ1-3, with D tentatively TRBD1 (6 bases). This CDR3 contains 17 residues. Trimming took off 1 base at V and 0 bases at J, with 14 bases between the two ends. Germline V gives CDR1 SGHRS, CDR2 YFSETQ. Written as DNA, the CDR3 is TGCGCCAGCAGCTTGACCTTGCAGGGGAGCTCTGGAAACACCATATATTTT. This sequence encodes CASSLTLQGSSGNTIYF. Combining the CDR3 with reference TRBV5-1 and TRBJ1-3 gives the whole variable domain KAGVTQTPRYLIKTRGQQVTLSCSPISGHRSVSWYQQTPGQGLQFLFEYFSETQRNKGNFPGRFSGRQFSNSRSEMNVSTLELGDSALYLCASSLTLQGSSGNTIYFGEGSWLTVV.

V is TRBV20-1 and J is TRBJ2-3; tentative D call: TRBD1 (6 bases). The CDR3 spans 14 residues. The ends were cut back, 6 bases at V and 1 base at J, with 14 bases in the middle. CDR1 is DFQATT and CDR2 is SNEGSKA in the germline V gene (reference sequence). The CDR3 nucleotides read TGCAGTGCCTTAGGGGACACACGCACAGATACGCAGTATTTT. This translates into CSALGDTRTDTQYF.

This clonotype has more than one count but fewer than ten. The genes are TRBV20-1 and TRBJ2-3; D possibly corresponds to TRBD2 (5 bases). The CDR3 consists of 13 residues. Germline CDR1 is DFQATT and CDR2 is SNEGSKA (reference sequence). Trimming took off 5 bases at V and 3 bases at J, with 12 bases between the two ends. The CDR3 DNA sequence: TGCAGTGCTTCCGGGATAGAGACAGATACGCAGTATTTT. It translates to CSASGIETDTQYF.

The CDR3 spells CASSEGYSGANVLTF. DNA of the CDR3: TGTGCCAGCAGTGAAGGGTACTCTGGGGCCAACGTCCTGACTTTC. The chain has TRBV6-1 and TRBJ2-6; no reliable D call. V lost 1 base and J 0 bases, leaving 4 bases between the germline ends. CDR3 length: 15 amino acids. Germline assignment: CDR1 MNHNS and CDR2 SASEGT.

This clonotype came up a few times. The genes are TRBV7-2 and TRBJ1-3; tentatively, D is TRBD1 (5 bases). The CDR3 is 16 amino acids. CDR1 and CDR2 from the germline V gene are SGHTA and FQGNSA. V was cut by 1 base and J by 4 bases, with 14 bases left in between. The CDR3: CASSLVVAGVGNTIYF. The CDR3 region has the DNA TGTGCCAGCAGCTTAGTAGTAGCGGGGGTCGGAAACACCATATATTTT.

At least ten counts were recorded for this clonotype. V gene TRBV20-1 combines with J gene TRBJ2-1, with 8 positions matching TRBD2. Germline CDR1 and CDR2: DFQATT and SNEGSKA (reference sequence). V was clipped by 6 bases and J by 2 bases; unmatched bases: 6. The CDR3 is made up of 14 amino acids. The CDR3 sequence: CSAQRGPTYNEQFF. CDR3 DNA sequence: TGCAGTGCCCAGCGGGGGCCAACCTACAATGAGCAGTTCTTC.

The chain links TRBV11-2 to TRBJ2-7, with 10 bases that match TRBD2. V trimming: 0 bases; J trimming: 4 bases; junction bases outside the gene matches: 12. The V gene's germline CDR1 is SGHAT and CDR2 FQNNGV. The CDR3 totals 18 residues. DNA for the CDR3: TGTGCCAGCAGCTTAGATCAAGGGGATACTAGCGGGATGTACGAGCAGTACTTC. Residues: CASSLDQGDTSGMYEQYF.

The CDR3 DNA sequence: TGTGCCAGCAGCCCCGACAGGACCGGGGAGCTGTTTTTT. Amino acids: CASSPDRTGELFF. The chain couples TRBV7-3 to TRBJ2-2, with D maybe TRBD1 (6 bases). CDR3 size: 13 residues. CDR1 and CDR2 (germline): SGHTA, FQGTGA. Trimming took 5 bases from V and 5 from J, leaving 9 bases between them.

CDR3 sequence reads: CASSERRGEETQYF. CDR3 DNA sequence: TGTGCCAGCAGCGAACGGCGGGGGGAGGAGACCCAGTACTTC. The chain recombines TRBV11-3 with TRBJ2-5, with 8 bases fitting TRBD2. V shed 5 bases, J shed 5 bases, and the junction held 7 bases outside the gene matches. Germline V gene lookup returns CDR1 SGHNT and CDR2 YENEEA. The CDR3 loop spans 14 amino acids.

This clonotype came up a few times. The chain couples TRBV3-1 to TRBJ1-2, with 7 bases matching TRBD1. Unmatched junction bases numbered 7, after V lost 4 bases and J lost 5 bases. CDR1 is LGHDT, CDR2 YNNKEL, per germline (reference sequence). This CDR3 region has 14 residues. For the CDR3, the DNA is TGTGCCAGCAGCCTTTGGACAGGAGTTTATGGCTACACCTTC. Its protein product is CASSLWTGVYGYTF.

The chain employs TRBV3-1 and TRBJ1-6; no definite D call. The CDR3 is 17 amino acids. Germline CDR1 LGHDT, CDR2 YNNKEL (reference sequence). The V and J ends lost 1 base and 5 bases respectively, with 15 bases between them. CDR3 coding DNA: TGTGCCAGCAGCCAAGTGCGAGGTTACAAGCATAATTCACCCCTCCACTTT. Its protein is CASSQVRGYKHNSPLHF.